This paragraph reports one T cell receptor beta chain. As yet, its antigen is unknown. In the PCR, 60 Vbeta and 13 Jbeta primers were used. This table comes from immunoSEQ multiplex PCR, and its TCRdb copy is limited to in-frame clones, with some not included. The table counts 30,000 to 35,000 clones; 3.4% lies in the top ten. V gave up 7 bases and J gave up 5 bases; unmatched junction bases: 6. The germline V gene has CDR1 SGDLS and CDR2 YYNGEE. The CDR3 has 13 residues. The sample originates from a study of cytomegalovirus exposure and HLA in healthy donors. Study-level results: In a later analysis, an Asian-associated ancestry cluster reportedly showed fewer N-insertions than the roughly 700-donor mean. Data from an earlier analysis indicated that most TCR beta V segments were productive either about 87% or about 30% of the time.

The rearrangement joins TRBV9 to TRBJ2-1; 7 bases map to TRBD1. This clonotype was sampled from a woman aged 40 to 50 in good health and CMV-seropositive. Sequencing was carried out using PBMCs. CDR3 sequence (DNA): TGTGCCAGCGACAGGGCCCCCGACAATGAGCAGTTCTTC. This gives the protein CASDRAPDNEQFF.